The 23 T cell receptor beta chains listed next were all sequenced from one sample in a study of T cell clonality in common variable immunodeficiency. The assay was immunoSEQ multiplex PCR, and TCRdb's table has in-frame clones only and misses some. The sample holds around 29,000 clones, and no clone turns up only once. Sequenced input: peripheral blood mononuclear cells. The origin of the receptors is a person between 18 and 75 years old in good health.

This clone was found many times. The sequenced fragment ends 3 residues before the CDR3 boundary, so the rest is inferred from the germline J gene. J is TRBJ2-5 and V is TRBV10-1; weak D call: TRBD1 (5 bases). The CDR3 spans 13 residues. V lost 7 bases and J lost 2, with 11 bases in between. Germline V gives CDR1 WNHNN, CDR2 SYGVQD (reference sequence). The CDR3: CASNADRQETQYF. The CDR3 DNA, read in part, is TGCGCCAGCAATGCTGACAGACAAGAGACC.

This clone was picked up a small number of times. The sequence runs out 3 residues before the end of the CDR3; the remainder is reconstructed from the germline J gene. V and J are TRBV7-3 and TRBJ1-5, with 7 bases matching TRBD1. J was trimmed by 5 bases and V by 5 bases; bases with no gene match: 9. There are 15 residues in the CDR3. From germline, CDR1 is SGHTA and CDR2 FQGTGA. The CDR3 region is CASSQSAGGYQPQHF. The sequenced part of the CDR3 DNA is TGTGCCAGCAGCCAGTCGGCAGGGGGTTATCAGCCC.

This clone was detected ten times or more. The read ends 3 residues before the CDR3 terminus; that terminus is restored from the germline J gene. This chain links TRBV5-5 with TRBJ2-5; a possible D gene is TRBD2 (5 bases). The CDR3 is 15 amino acids. Germline CDR1 reads SGHKS; CDR2 reads YYEKEE (reference sequence). V was pared by 0 bases and J by 4 bases, with 13 bases between. The covered CDR3 bases are TGTGCCAGCAGCTTGGCGCTCGGGGATCGAGAGACC. It is translated as CASSLALGDRET. The whole CDR3 is CASSLALGDRETQYF.

This clone was counted many times. Read coverage stops 3 residues before the CDR3 terminus; the germline J gene supplies the remainder. The chain joins TRBV5-1 to TRBJ1-4, with D perhaps matching TRBD1 (6 bases). The CDR3 sequence is 16 residues long. Germline loops: CDR1 SGHRS, CDR2 YFSETQ. V shed 0 bases and J shed 5 bases, with 14 bases lying between them. CDR3 bases read: TGCGCCAGCAGCTTGGCCGGGGGGGCGAAGAATGAAAAA. Residues: CASSLAGGAKNEK. The full CDR3 sequence reads CASSLAGGAKNEKLFF.

This clone appeared many times. With the read ending 3 residues before the CDR3 end, the germline J gene is used to fill in that end. V usage is TRBV7-6 and J usage is TRBJ1-4; TRBD1 agrees at 10 bases. Per germline, CDR1 SGHVS and CDR2 FNYEAQ. This CDR3 has 15 amino acids. With V trimmed by 2 bases and J by 7 bases, 4 bases remained unmatched. The CDR3: CASSLMGTGAEKLFF. Partial CDR3 DNA: TGTGCCAGCAGCTTAATGGGGACAGGGGCTGAAAAA. Looking up the rest from reference TRBV7-6 and TRBJ1-4 gives the full variable domain: GAGVSQSPRYKVTKRGQDVALRCDPISGHVSLYWYRQALGQGPEFLTYFNYEAQQDKSGLPNDRFSAERPEGSISTLTIQRTEQRDSAMYRCASSLMGTGAEKLFFGSGTQLSVL.

This clone was observed at least ten times. CDR3: CASSLGAQGADTQYF. Partial CDR3 DNA: TGTGCCAGCAGCTTAGGAGCCCAGGGTGCGGATACG. J is TRBJ2-3 and V is TRBV11-3, with D possibly being TRBD1 (5 bases). Sequencing ends 3 residues short of the CDR3 end; the germline J gene provides the rest. V was shortened by 1 base and J by 6 bases, with 14 bases between the two germline ends. This CDR3 is 15 amino acids long. CDR1 is SGHNT and CDR2 is YENEEA in the germline V gene.

This clone appeared many times. CDR3 amino acids: CASSGRGAGETQYF. The sequenced CDR3 bases are TGTGCCAGCAGCGGCCGGGGGGCAGGAGAGACC. This rearrangement joins TRBV6-2 or TRBV6-3 to TRBJ2-5, with D possibly being TRBD2 (7 bases). The CDR3 end falls 3 residues outside the read, so it is completed with the germline J gene. The CDR3 runs 14 residues. With 6 bases removed from V and 4 bases from J, the gap between germline ends came to 15 bases. Germline V CDR1 and CDR2: MNHEY, SVGEGT.

Many counts were recorded for this clone. Read data end 3 residues before the CDR3 end; the end is taken from the germline J gene. The chain joins TRBV6-2 or TRBV6-3 to TRBJ2-2; 7 bases map to TRBD2. Germline V CDR1 and CDR2: MNHEY, SVGEGT. This CDR3 comprises 14 residues. J was trimmed by 5 bases and V by 7 bases; bases with no gene match: 7. CDR3 residues: CASTQRGETGELFF. CDR3 bases read: TGTGCCAGCACTCAACGGGGGGAAACCGGGGAG.

This clone was counted at least ten times. The CDR3 goes on 3 residues after the read ends, and that part is filled in from the germline J gene. V and J are TRBV7-9 and TRBJ1-2, with unresolved D. In germline, CDR1 is SEHNR, CDR2 FQNEAQ (reference sequence). With 1 base removed from V and 5 bases from J, the gap between germline ends came to 11 bases. The CDR3 is 14 residues long. CDR3 DNA (partial): TGTGCCAGCAGCTTAGGGCAGGAGAGATATGGC. Residues: CASSLGQERYG. The entire CDR3 protein is CASSLGQERYGYTF. Full variable domain (remainder filled in from reference TRBV7-9 and TRBJ1-2): DTGVSQNPRHKITKRGQNVTFRCDPISEHNRLYWYRQTLGQGPEFLTYFQNEAQLEKSRLLSDRFSAERPKGSFSTLEIQRTEQGDSAMYLCASSLGQERYGYTFGSGTRLTVV.

This clone has ten or more counts. The CDR3 end is not reached by the read, which stops 3 residues before it; the germline J gene fills it in. The chain is built from TRBV2 and TRBJ2-4; possibly TRBD1 for D (6 bases). Germline CDR1 and CDR2: SNHLY and FYNNEI. This CDR3 has 13 amino acids. V gave up 2 bases and J gave up 5 bases, with 7 bases separating them. The CDR3 is CASSERTENIQYF. Partial CDR3 DNA: TGTGCCAGCAGTGAAAGGACAGAAAACATT.

This clone was seen repeatedly, ten times or more. The CDR3 DNA, read in part, is TGCAGTGCTAGGGGCGGAGCATGGGGGGGAGAAAATGCAGATACG. Protein product: CSARGGAWGGENADT. The full CDR3 is CSARGGAWGGENADTQYF. The genes are TRBV20-1 and TRBJ2-3; the match to TRBD2 covers 7 bases. The read falls 3 residues short of the CDR3 end, and the missing part is taken from the germline J gene. After removal of 3 bases from V and 4 bases from J, the junction contained 19 bases not matched to a gene. CDR3 length equals 18 residues. Germline V CDR1 and CDR2: DFQATT, SNEGSKA (reference sequence).

As concerns this clone: A far larger clone lies a single base away; this is likely a read error. The CDR3 is cut off 3 residues early in the read; its end comes from the germline J gene. The chain uses TRBV11-1 and TRBJ2-5, with 8 nucleotides matching TRBD1. Germline V CDR1 and CDR2: SGHAT, FQDESV (reference sequence). The CDR3 consists of 12 residues. J was trimmed by 4 bases and V by 6 bases; bases with no gene match: 1. The CDR3 DNA, read in part, is TGTGCCAGCAGAGGACAGGGAGAGACC. It is translated as CASRGQGET. The CDR3 reads in full as CASRGQGETQYF.

This clone was counted many times. The CDR3 extends 3 residues past the end of the read, so its final part is completed from the germline J gene. The rearrangement uses TRBV7-2 and TRBJ2-7, with 9 bases identical to TRBD2. Looked up from germline, CDR1 is SGHTA and CDR2 is FQGNSA. The CDR3 sequence is 14 residues long. The ends lost 3 bases at V and 2 bases at J; junction bases unmatched: 2. Incomplete CDR3 DNA: TGTGCCAGCAGCTTCTCTAGCGGGGCCTACGAG. Its protein is CASSFSSGAYE. The full-length CDR3 reads as CASSFSSGAYEQYF.

This clone was seen repeatedly, ten times or more. The read is 3 residues too short to cover the CDR3 end, so that end is filled in from the germline J gene. The genes are TRBV5-4 and TRBJ2-5; a possible D gene is TRBD2 (6 bases). Germline loops: CDR1 SGHNT, CDR2 YYREEE (reference sequence). V lost 4 bases and J lost 0, with 10 bases in between. The CDR3 spans 14 residues. The part of the CDR3 DNA that was read is TGTGCCAGCAGCCGGTTAGCGGACCAAGAGACC. This encodes CASSRLADQET. The full CDR3 protein is CASSRLADQETQYF. Using reference TRBV5-4 and TRBJ2-5 for the parts outside the CDR3, the full variable domain is ETGVTQSPTHLIKTRGQQVTLRCSSQSGHNTVSWYQQALGQGPQFIFQYYREEENGRGNFPPRFSGLQFPNYSSELNVNALELDDSALYLCASSRLADQETQYFGPGTRLLVL.

In its sample, this clone was seen many times. The CDR3 end lies 3 residues beyond the end of the read and is filled in from the germline J gene. This same CDR3 is encoded by further DNA sequences in the sample. This rearrangement joins TRBV20-1 to TRBJ1-3; the match to TRBD1 covers 7 bases. This CDR3 has 15 amino acids. CDR1 is DFQATT, CDR2 SNEGSKA, per germline (reference sequence). V trimming: 5 bases; J trimming: 1 base; junction bases outside the gene matches: 8. The sequenced CDR3 bases are TGCAGTGCTCCGCGACCGGGACAGTCTGGAAACACC. Its translation: CSAPRPGQSGNT. The whole CDR3 protein is CSAPRPGQSGNTIYF.

This clone was detected only a few times. From the germline J gene comes the end of the CDR3, since the read stops 3 residues before it. The J gene is TRBJ2-7, the V gene TRBV5-4, with D possibly being TRBD2 (6 bases). V lost 3 bases, J lost 2 bases, and 15 bases lay in between. The CDR3 is made up of 15 amino acids. Germline CDR1 and CDR2: SGHNT and YYREEE (reference sequence). The sequenced CDR3 bases are TGTGCCAGCAGCTCCCGGGGGAGCCCCACCTACGAG. Translation gives CASSSRGSPTYE. The CDR3 reads in full as CASSSRGSPTYEQYF.

This clone has ten or more counts. The read halts 3 residues ahead of the CDR3 end, with the missing end drawn from the germline J gene. J is TRBJ2-7 and V is TRBV7-8; 9 bases agree with TRBD1. The ends lost 1 base at V and 3 bases at J; junction bases unmatched: 7. Germline assignment: CDR1 SGHVS and CDR2 FQNEAQ. This CDR3 comprises 16 residues. The DNA read from the CDR3 is TGTGCCAGCAGCTTAGACGCCGGGACAGGGAACTACGAG. It encodes CASSLDAGTGNYE. The whole CDR3 reads CASSLDAGTGNYEQYF.

Points on this clone: The CDR3 extends 3 residues past the end of the read, so its final part is completed from the germline J gene. V is TRBV2 and J is TRBJ2-1; D gene unclear. Germline CDR1 SNHLY, CDR2 FYNNEI. The CDR3 length is 14 residues. V was trimmed by 3 bases and J by 2 bases, leaving 8 bases between them. The CDR3 sequence: CASSEVLAYNEQFF. The part of the CDR3 DNA that was read is TGTGCCAGCAGTGAGGTACTGGCCTACAATGAG.

This clone showed up many times. The read comes to an end 3 residues before the CDR3 does, leaving the germline J gene to fill in the end. V and J are TRBV10-3 and TRBJ2-7; D might be TRBD1 (6 bases). Germline V gene lookup returns CDR1 ENHRY and CDR2 SYGVKD. The CDR3 covers 14 residues. V was clipped by 7 bases and J by 3 bases, with 16 bases between them. CDR3 residues: CAITKDSMGYEQYF. CDR3 DNA (partial): TGTGCCATCACCAAGGACAGTATGGGCTACGAG.

In its sample, this clone was seen many times. The DNA ends 3 residues before the CDR3 does, and the rest of the CDR3 is filled in from the germline J gene. The genes are TRBV5-4 and TRBJ2-7; no definite D call. V lost 0 bases to trimming and J lost 2 bases, with 12 bases between them. The germline V gene encodes CDR1 SGHNT and CDR2 YYREEE (reference sequence). The CDR3 runs to 15 residues. The sequenced CDR3 bases are TGTGCCAGCAGCTTGGCCGAAAGGTTTGCCTACGAG. This sequence encodes CASSLAERFAYE. The CDR3 in full is CASSLAERFAYEQYF.

This clone was recorded at least ten times. Read sequence stops 3 residues before the CDR3 end, and the germline J gene provides the missing end. The genes are TRBV7-3 and TRBJ2-1; TRBD2 agrees at 11 bases. This CDR3 has 18 residues. Germline V gene lookup returns CDR1 SGHTA and CDR2 FQGTGA. V lost 5 bases to trimming and J lost 8 bases; unmatched junction nucleotides: 17. The CDR3 here is CASSARGRGLAGGYEQFF. The CDR3 DNA, read in part, is TGTGCCAGCAGCGCTCGTGGTCGGGGCCTAGCGGGGGGTTATGAG.

On this clone: The CDR3 goes on 3 residues after the read ends, and that part is filled in from the germline J gene. The chain has TRBV7-9 and TRBJ1-2; no firm D call. Trimming pared 5 bases from V and 3 bases from J, leaving 16 bases between. The CDR3 runs 15 residues. CDR1 and CDR2 (germline): SEHNR, FQNEAQ (reference sequence). The sequenced CDR3 bases are TGTGCCAGCAGCCTTAAAGGCGGGTTCGACTATGGC. Translating gives CASSLKGGFDYG. The whole CDR3 protein is CASSLKGGFDYGYTF.

This clone has a handful of counts. The read ends 3 residues shy of where the CDR3 ends; the end is completed using the germline J gene. The chain carries TRBV18 and TRBJ2-7; TRBD2 matches 7 bases. From germline, CDR1 is KGHSH and CDR2 LQKENI. Unmatched junction bases numbered 12, after V lost 0 bases and J lost 4 bases. CDR3 length: 17 residues. The CDR3 spells CASSPPSGSAKVYEQYF. Partial CDR3 DNA: TGTGCCAGCTCACCACCTAGCGGGTCGGCCAAGGTGTACGAG.